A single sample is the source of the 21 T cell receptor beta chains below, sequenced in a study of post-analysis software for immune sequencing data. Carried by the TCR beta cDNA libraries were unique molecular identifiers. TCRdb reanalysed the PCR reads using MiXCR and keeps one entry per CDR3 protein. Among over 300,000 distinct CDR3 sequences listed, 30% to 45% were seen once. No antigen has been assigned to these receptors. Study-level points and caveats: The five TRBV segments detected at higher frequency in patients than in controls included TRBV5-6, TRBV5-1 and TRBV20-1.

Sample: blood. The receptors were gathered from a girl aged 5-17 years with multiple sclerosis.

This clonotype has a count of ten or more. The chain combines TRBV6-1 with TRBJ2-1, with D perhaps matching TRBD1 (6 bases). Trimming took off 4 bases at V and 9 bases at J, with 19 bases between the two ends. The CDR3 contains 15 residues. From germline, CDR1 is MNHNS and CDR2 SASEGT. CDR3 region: CASSVGPDRSSEQFF. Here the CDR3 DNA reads TGTGCCAGCAGTGTGGGGCCAGACAGGTCGAGTGAGCAGTTCTTC.

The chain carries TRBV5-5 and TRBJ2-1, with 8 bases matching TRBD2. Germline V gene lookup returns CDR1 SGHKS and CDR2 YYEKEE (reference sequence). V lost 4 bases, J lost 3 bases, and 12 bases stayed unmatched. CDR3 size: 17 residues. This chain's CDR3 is CASSPRVPGGVYNEQFF. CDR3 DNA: TGTGCCAGCAGCCCCCGGGTCCCGGGGGGGGTCTACAATGAGCAGTTCTTC.

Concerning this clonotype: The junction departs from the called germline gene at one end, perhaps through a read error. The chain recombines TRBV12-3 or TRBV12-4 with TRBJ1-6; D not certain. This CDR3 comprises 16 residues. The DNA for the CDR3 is TGTGCCAGCAGTTTCCGGCCGAGCTCCTATAATTCACCCCCCCACTTT. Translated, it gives CASSFRPSSYNSPPHF.

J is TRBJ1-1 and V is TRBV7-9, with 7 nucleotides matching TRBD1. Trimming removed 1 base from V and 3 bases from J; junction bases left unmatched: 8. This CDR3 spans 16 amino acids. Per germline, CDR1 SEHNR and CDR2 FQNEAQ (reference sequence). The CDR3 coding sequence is TGTGCCAGCAGCTTAGACCTGACAGGGAGGGACACTGAAGCTTTCTTT. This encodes CASSLDLTGRDTEAFF.

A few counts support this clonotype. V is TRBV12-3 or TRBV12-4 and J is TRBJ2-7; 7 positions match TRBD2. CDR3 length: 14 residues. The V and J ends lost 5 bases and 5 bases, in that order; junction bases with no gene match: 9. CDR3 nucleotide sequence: TGTGCCAGCAGTCGACGCGGGCGGGGGAACGAGCAGTACTTC. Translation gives CASSRRGRGNEQYF.

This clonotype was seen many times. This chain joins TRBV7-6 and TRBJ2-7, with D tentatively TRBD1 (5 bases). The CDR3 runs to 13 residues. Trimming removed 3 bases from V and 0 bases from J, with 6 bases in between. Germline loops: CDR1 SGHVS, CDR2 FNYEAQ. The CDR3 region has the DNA TGTGCCAGCAGCTTTGACAGCTCCTACGAGCAGTACTTC. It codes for CASSFDSSYEQYF.

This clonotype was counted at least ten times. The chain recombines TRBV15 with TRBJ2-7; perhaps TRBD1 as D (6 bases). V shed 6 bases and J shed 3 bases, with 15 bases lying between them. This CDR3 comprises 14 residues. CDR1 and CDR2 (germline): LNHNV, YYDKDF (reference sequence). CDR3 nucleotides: TGTGCCACCAGGCCTGGGCAGGGGAACTACGAGCAGTACTTC. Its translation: CATRPGQGNYEQYF.

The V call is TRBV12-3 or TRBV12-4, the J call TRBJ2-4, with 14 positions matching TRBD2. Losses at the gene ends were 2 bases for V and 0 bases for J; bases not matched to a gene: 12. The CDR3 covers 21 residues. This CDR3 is CASSLPQRGLAGVLAKNIQYF. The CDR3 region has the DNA TGTGCCAGCAGTTTACCGCAACGGGGACTAGCGGGGGTACTAGCCAAAAACATTCAGTACTTC.

DNA of the CDR3: TGCAGTGCTCCCCGACTAGCGGGGGGGCCTGGCAATGAGCAGTTCTTC. Translating it yields CSAPRLAGGPGNEQFF. This chain connects TRBV20-1 to TRBJ2-1; 14 bases align to TRBD2. Losses at the gene ends were 5 bases for V and 6 bases for J; bases not matched to a gene: 9. From germline, CDR1 is DFQATT and CDR2 SNEGSKA (reference sequence). The CDR3 is 16 amino acids.

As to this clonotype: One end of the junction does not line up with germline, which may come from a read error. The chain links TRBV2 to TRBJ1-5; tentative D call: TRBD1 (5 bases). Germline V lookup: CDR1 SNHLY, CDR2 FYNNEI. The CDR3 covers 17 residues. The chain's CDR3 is CVSSRRTPNYLYQPQHF. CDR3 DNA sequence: TGTGTCAGCAGCCGTCGGACACCTAACTACCTGTACCAGCCCCAGCATTTT.

The CDR3 sequence: CASSPGTFNVLTF. CDR3 sequence (DNA): TGCGCCAGCAGCCCGGGGACTTTCAACGTCCTGACTTTC. The chain has TRBV4-1 and TRBJ2-6, with D tentatively TRBD2 (6 bases). Germline V gives CDR1 MGHRA, CDR2 YSYEKL. Trimming took 4 bases from V and 9 from J, leaving 10 bases between them. The CDR3 length is 13 residues.

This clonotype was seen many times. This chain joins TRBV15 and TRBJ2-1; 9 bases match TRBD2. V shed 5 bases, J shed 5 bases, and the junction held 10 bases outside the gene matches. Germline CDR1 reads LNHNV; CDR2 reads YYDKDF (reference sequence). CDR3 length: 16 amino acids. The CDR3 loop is CATSGPRGGLHNEQFF. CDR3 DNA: TGTGCCACCAGCGGACCGCGGGGGGGCCTTCACAATGAGCAGTTCTTC.

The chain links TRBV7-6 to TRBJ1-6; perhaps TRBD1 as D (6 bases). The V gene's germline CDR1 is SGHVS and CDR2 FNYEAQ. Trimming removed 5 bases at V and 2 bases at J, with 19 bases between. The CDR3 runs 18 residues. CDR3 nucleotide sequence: TGTGCCAGCAGCCAGCTAAGGGGTGGACAGCCCTATAATTCACCCCTCCACTTT. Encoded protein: CASSQLRGGQPYNSPLHF.

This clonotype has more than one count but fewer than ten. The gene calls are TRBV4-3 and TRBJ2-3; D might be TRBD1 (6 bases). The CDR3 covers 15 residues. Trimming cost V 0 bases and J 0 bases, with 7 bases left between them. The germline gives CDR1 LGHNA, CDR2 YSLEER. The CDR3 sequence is CASSQDTGSTDTQYF. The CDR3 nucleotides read TGCGCCAGCAGCCAAGACACAGGGAGCACAGATACGCAGTATTTT.

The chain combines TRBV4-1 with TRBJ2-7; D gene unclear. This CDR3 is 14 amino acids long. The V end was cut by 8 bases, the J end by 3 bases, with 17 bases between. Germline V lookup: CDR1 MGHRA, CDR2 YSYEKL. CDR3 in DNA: TGCGCCAGCTCCTTACAGTCGAGCAGCTACGAGCAGTACTTC. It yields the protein CASSLQSSSYEQYF.

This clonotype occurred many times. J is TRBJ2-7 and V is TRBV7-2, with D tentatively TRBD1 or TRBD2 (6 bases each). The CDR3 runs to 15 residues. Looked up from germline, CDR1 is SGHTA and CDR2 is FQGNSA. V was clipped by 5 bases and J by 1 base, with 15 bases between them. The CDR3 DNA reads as TGTGCCAGCAGCCCAACGAGGGGGGATTCCTACGAGCAGTACTTC. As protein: CASSPTRGDSYEQYF. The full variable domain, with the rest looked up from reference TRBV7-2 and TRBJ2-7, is GAGVSQSPSNKVTEKGKDVELRCDPISGHTALYWYRQSLGQGLEFLIYFQGNSAPDKSGLPSDRFSAERTGGSVSTLTIQRTQQEDSAVYLCASSPTRGDSYEQYFGPGTRLTVT.

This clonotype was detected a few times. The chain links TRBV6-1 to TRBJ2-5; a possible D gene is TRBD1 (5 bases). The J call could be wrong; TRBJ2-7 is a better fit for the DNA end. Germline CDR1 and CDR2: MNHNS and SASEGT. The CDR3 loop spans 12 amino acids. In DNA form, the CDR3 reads TGTGCCAGCAGGTCAGGGTACTACGAGCAGTACTTC. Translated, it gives CASRSGYYEQYF.

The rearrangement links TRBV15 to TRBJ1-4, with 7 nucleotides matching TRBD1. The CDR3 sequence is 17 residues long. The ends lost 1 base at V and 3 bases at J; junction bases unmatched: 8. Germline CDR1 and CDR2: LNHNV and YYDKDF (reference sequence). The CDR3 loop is CATSRAGTVRANEKLFF. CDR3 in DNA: TGTGCCACCAGCAGAGCCGGGACAGTGAGGGCTAATGAAAAACTGTTTTTT.

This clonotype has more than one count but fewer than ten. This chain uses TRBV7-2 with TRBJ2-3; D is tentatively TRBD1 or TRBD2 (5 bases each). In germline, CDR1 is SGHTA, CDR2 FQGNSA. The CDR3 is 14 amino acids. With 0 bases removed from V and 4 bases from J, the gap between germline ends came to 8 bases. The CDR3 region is CASSLALGADTQYF. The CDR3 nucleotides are TGTGCCAGCAGCTTAGCGTTGGGGGCAGATACGCAGTATTTT.

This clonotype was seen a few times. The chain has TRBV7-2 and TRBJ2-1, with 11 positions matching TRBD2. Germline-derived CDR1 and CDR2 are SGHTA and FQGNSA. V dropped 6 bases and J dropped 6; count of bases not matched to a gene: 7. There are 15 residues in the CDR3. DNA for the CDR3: TGTGCCAGCAGGGTAACCGGGACTAGCGGCAATGAGCAGTTCTTC. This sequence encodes CASRVTGTSGNEQFF.

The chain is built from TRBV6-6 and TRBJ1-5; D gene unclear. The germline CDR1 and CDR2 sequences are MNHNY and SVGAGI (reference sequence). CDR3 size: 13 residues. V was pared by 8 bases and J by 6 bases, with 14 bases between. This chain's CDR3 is CASHTTRAQPQHF. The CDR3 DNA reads TGTGCCAGCCACACCACAAGGGCTCAGCCCCAGCATTTT.